Presented here are 8 T cell receptor beta chains from one specimen sequenced in a study of CD8 T cells in ankylosing spondylitis. No antigen is known for these receptors. Study-level results: For ankylosing spondylitis blood, a TCR beta motif of 7 or 8 highly homologous variants appeared characteristic.

TCRdb reanalysed the 5' RACE reads using MiXCR and keeps one entry per CDR3 protein. The sample shows fewer than 550,000 distinct CDR3 sequences, approximately 5% of them seen only once. The specimen sequenced was blood, either unsorted or a sorted T cell fraction (not recorded which). The receptor source for this set is a male donor with ankylosing spondylitis.

The chain joins TRBV7-9 to TRBJ2-7; TRBD1 aligns across 8 bases. Germline V CDR1 and CDR2: SEHNR, FQNEAQ (reference sequence). J was trimmed by 2 bases and V by 1 base; bases with no gene match: 10. The CDR3 has 17 residues. The CDR3 reads CASSLDQGARATYEQYF. The DNA for the CDR3 is TGTGCCAGCAGCTTAGACCAGGGGGCGCGAGCTACCTACGAGCAGTACTTC.

In this sample, this clonotype turned up a few times. This chain connects TRBV11-2 to TRBJ2-5; possible D gene TRBD2, 6 bases. Trimming removed 3 bases from V and 3 bases from J, with 26 bases in between. This CDR3 is built from 19 residues. Germline V gives CDR1 SGHAT, CDR2 FQNNGV. This chain's CDR3 is CASSFYKDWGGMGEETQYF. The CDR3 DNA is TGTGCCAGCAGCTTCTACAAAGACTGGGGCGGGATGGGGGAAGAGACCCAGTACTTC. Looking up the rest from reference TRBV11-2 and TRBJ2-5 gives the full variable domain: EAGVAQSPRYKIIEKRQSVAFWCNPISGHATLYWYQQILGQGPKLLIQFQNNGVVDDSQLPKDRFSAERLKGVDSTLKIQPAKLEDSAVYLCASSFYKDWGGMGEETQYFGPGTRLLVL.

This clonotype was found many times. CDR3 sequence: CASSPRDSGEEKLFF. The CDR3 DNA follows: TGTGCCAGCAGCCCTCGGGACAGCGGCGAAGAAAAACTGTTTTTT. This sequence joins TRBV7-9 and TRBJ1-4; 7 bases align to TRBD1. J lost 8 bases, V lost 5 bases, and 11 bases had no gene match. Germline-derived CDR1 and CDR2 are SEHNR and FQNEAQ (reference sequence). This CDR3 is built from 15 residues.

The J gene is TRBJ1-1, the V gene TRBV20-1; 10 bases map to TRBD1. The ends lost 6 bases at V and 3 bases at J; junction bases unmatched: 7. Germline V gene data show CDR1 as DFQATT and CDR2 as SNEGSKA (reference sequence). The CDR3 extends over 14 amino acids. This chain's CDR3 is CSAHRQGADTEAFF. CDR3 bases: TGCAGTGCGCATCGACAGGGGGCGGACACTGAAGCTTTCTTT.

This clonotype has at least ten counts. This chain uses TRBV4-3 with TRBJ1-3, with TRBD1 identical over 10 bases. V lost 4 bases to trimming and J lost 2 bases; unmatched junction nucleotides: 2. Germline assignment: CDR1 LGHNA and CDR2 YSLEER. This CDR3 has 15 residues. DNA of the CDR3: TGCGCCAGCAGCCGAGGGACAGGGGCTGGAAACACCATATATTTT. Encoded protein: CASSRGTGAGNTIYF.

The chain couples TRBV4-2 to TRBJ1-6; D is unresolved. The CDR3 loop spans 14 amino acids. Per the germline V gene, CDR1 is LGHNA and CDR2 is YNFKEQ. The germline V and J ends were trimmed by 1 base and 4 bases, with 5 bases remaining between them. The CDR3, as DNA: TGTGCCAGCAGCCAAGCTATGTATAATTCACCCCTCCACTTT. Translating gives CASSQAMYNSPLHF.

This chain links TRBV4-1 with TRBJ2-5; 8 nucleotides align to TRBD2. V trimming: 1 base; J trimming: 5 bases; junction bases outside the gene matches: 15. The CDR3 totals 18 residues. Germline assignment: CDR1 MGHRA and CDR2 YSYEKL. CDR3: CASSQVVGIAGSRETQYF. In nucleotides, the CDR3 is TGCGCCAGCAGCCAAGTTGTGGGGATAGCGGGAAGTCGGGAGACCCAGTACTTC.

This clonotype occurred many times. The chain links TRBV15 to TRBJ1-1; TRBD1 aligns across 8 bases. The germline V gene has CDR1 LNHNV and CDR2 YYDKDF (reference sequence). This CDR3 has 15 residues. Trimming at V came to 2 bases and at J to 6 bases, leaving 8 bases not matched to a gene. CDR3 protein: CATSRLQGVYSEAFF. CDR3 DNA sequence: TGTGCCACCAGCAGACTACAGGGGGTGTACTCTGAAGCTTTCTTT.